The count of the clone carrying this T cell receptor (beta chain) is one. The data belong to a study of blood T cell repertoires in COVID-19. Overall study context: PBMCs, B-cell-depleted T cells, or T cells provided the cDNA or gDNA that made up the material.

Here immunoSEQ multiplex PCR was the method, and the copy in TCRdb shows in-frame clones only, minus some. The sample holds some 140,000 clones, less than 90% seen once. This receptor was obtained from a man in his 60s with acute or convalescent COVID-19. Sequencing was done on a sample of peripheral blood.

The CDR3 region is CASSQASSGELFF. CDR3 bases: TGTGCCAGCAGCCAAGCGTCGTCCGGGGAGCTGTTTTTT. The gene calls are TRBV14 and TRBJ2-2; no clear D. The CDR3 loop spans 13 amino acids. The germline V and J ends were trimmed by 1 base and 6 bases, with 6 bases remaining between them. Germline CDR1 is SGHDN and CDR2 is FVKESK.